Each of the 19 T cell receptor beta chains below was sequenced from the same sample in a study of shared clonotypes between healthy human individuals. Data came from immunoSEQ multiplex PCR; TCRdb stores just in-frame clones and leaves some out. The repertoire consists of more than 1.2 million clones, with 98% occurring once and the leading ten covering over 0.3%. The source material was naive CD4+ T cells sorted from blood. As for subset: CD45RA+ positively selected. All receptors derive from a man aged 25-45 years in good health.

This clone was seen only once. CDR3 in amino acids: CASSFVGNEKLFF. The CDR3 nucleotides read TGTGCCAGCAGTTTCGTGGGGAATGAAAAACTGTTTTTT. V is TRBV27 and J is TRBJ1-4; no firm D call. V was cut by 3 bases and J by 5 bases, with 7 bases left in between. Germline lookup yields CDR1 MNHEY and CDR2 SMNVEV (reference sequence). CDR3 length equals 13 residues.

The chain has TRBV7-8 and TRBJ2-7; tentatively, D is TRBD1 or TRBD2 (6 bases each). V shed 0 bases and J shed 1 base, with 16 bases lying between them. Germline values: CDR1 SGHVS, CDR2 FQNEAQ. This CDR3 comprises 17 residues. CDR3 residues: CASSLATVQGGSYEQYF. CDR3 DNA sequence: TGTGCCAGCAGCTTAGCTACAGTACAGGGAGGTTCCTACGAGCAGTACTTC.

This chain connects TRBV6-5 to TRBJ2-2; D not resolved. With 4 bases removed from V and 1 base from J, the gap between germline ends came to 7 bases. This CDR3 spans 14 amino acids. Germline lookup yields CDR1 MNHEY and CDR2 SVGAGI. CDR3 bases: TGTGCCAGCAGTTTTTGGGAGAACACCGGGGAGCTGTTTTTT. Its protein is CASSFWENTGELFF.

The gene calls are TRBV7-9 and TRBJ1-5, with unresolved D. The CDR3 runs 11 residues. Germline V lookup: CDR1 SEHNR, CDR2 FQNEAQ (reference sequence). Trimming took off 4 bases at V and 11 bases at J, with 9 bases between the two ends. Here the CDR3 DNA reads TGTGCCAGCAGCTCCGGAGTGGCCCAGCATTTT. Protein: CASSSGVAQHF. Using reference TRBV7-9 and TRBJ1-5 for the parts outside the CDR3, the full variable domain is DTGVSQNPRHKITKRGQNVTFRCDPISEHNRLYWYRQTLGQGPEFLTYFQNEAQLEKSRLLSDRFSAERPKGSFSTLEIQRTEQGDSAMYLCASSSGVAQHFGDGTRLSIL.

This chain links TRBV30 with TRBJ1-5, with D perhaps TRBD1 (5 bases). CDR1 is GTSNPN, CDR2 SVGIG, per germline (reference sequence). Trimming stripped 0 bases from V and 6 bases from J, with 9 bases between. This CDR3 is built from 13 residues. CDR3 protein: CAWSVEGPQPQHF. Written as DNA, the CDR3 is TGTGCCTGGAGTGTAGAGGGGCCTCAGCCCCAGCATTTT.

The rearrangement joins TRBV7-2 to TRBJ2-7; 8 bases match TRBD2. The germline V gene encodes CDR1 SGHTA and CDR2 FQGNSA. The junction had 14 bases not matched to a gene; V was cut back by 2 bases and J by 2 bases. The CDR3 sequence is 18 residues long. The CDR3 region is CASSLRSGALADPYEQYF. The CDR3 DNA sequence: TGTGCCAGCAGCTTAAGAAGCGGGGCACTAGCGGATCCCTACGAGCAGTACTTC.

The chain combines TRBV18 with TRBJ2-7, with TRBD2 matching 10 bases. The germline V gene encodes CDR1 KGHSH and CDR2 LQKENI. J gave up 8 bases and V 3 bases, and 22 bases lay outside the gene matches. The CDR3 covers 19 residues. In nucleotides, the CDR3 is TGTGCCAGCTCACCCCTAGCGGGAGCGATTGTCGACTACGAGGTTCAGCAGTACTTC. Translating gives CASSPLAGAIVDYEVQQYF.

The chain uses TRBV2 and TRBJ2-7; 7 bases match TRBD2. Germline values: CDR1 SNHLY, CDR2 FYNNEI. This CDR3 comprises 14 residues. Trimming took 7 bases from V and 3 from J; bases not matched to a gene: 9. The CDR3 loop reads CASKEGEGSYEQYF. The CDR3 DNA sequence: TGTGCCAGCAAAGAAGGGGAGGGGAGCTACGAGCAGTACTTC.

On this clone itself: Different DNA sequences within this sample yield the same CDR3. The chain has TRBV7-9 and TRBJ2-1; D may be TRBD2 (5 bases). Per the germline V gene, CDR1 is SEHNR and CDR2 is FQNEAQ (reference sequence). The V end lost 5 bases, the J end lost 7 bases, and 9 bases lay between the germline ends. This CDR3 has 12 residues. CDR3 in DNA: TGTGCCAGCAGCCCGACGGGGAATGAGCAGTTCTTC. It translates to CASSPTGNEQFF. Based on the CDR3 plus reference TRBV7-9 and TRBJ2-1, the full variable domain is DTGVSQNPRHKITKRGQNVTFRCDPISEHNRLYWYRQTLGQGPEFLTYFQNEAQLEKSRLLSDRFSAERPKGSFSTLEIQRTEQGDSAMYLCASSPTGNEQFFGPGTRLTVL.

CDR3 DNA sequence: TGTGCCAGCAGCTTCCTCCGAGGACAGGGCACCTATGGCTACACCTTC. It specifies CASSFLRGQGTYGYTF. This rearrangement joins TRBV7-8 to TRBJ1-2; 8 positions agree with TRBD1. CDR1 and CDR2 from the germline V gene are SGHVS and FQNEAQ. V gave up 3 bases and J gave up 4 bases; unmatched junction bases: 10. The length of the CDR3 is 16 residues.

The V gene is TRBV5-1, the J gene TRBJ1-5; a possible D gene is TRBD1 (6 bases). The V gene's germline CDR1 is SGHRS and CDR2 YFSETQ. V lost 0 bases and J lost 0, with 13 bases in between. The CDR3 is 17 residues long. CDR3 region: CASSLAGGPYSNQPQHF. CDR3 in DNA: TGCGCCAGCAGCTTGGCCGGGGGCCCTTATAGCAATCAGCCCCAGCATTTT.

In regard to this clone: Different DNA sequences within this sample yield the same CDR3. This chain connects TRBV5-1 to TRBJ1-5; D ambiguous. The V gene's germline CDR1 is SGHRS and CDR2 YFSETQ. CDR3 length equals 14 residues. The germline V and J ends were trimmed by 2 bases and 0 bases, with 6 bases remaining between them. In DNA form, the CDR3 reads TGCGCCAGCAGCTTAGATCCTAGCAATCAGCCCCAGCATTTT. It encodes CASSLDPSNQPQHF.

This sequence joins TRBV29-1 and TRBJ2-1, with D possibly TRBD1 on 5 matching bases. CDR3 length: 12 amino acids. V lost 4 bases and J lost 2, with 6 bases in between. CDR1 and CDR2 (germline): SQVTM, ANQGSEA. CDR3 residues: CSVVRAYNEQFF. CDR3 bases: TGCAGCGTTGTCAGGGCCTACAATGAGCAGTTCTTC.

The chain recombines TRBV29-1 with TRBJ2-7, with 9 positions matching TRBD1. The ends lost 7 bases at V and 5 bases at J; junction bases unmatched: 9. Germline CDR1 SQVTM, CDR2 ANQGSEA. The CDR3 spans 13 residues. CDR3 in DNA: TGCAGCGGAGCCGGGACAGGGAGGCACGAGCAGTACTTC. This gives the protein CSGAGTGRHEQYF.

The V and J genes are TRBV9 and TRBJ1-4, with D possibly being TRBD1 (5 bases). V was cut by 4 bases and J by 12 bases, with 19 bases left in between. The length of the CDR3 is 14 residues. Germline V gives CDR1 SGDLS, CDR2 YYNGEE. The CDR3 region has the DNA TGTGCCAGCAGCTACACCCGTGGGGCGACAGAACTGTTTTTT. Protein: CASSYTRGATELFF.

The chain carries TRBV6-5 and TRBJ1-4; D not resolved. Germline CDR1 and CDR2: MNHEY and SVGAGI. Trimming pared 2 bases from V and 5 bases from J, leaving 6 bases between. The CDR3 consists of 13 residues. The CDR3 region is CASSYDRNEKLFF. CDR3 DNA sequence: TGTGCCAGCAGTTACGACCGCAATGAAAAACTGTTTTTT.

CDR3 bases: TGCGCCAGCAGCCAAACGGGACAAACGCAGTTCTTC. It specifies CASSQTGQTQFF. The chain links TRBV5-1 to TRBJ2-1; the D gene is possibly TRBD1 (6 bases). This CDR3 contains 12 residues. Looked up from germline, CDR1 is SGHRS and CDR2 is YFSETQ. V was clipped by 4 bases and J by 12 bases, with 14 bases between them.

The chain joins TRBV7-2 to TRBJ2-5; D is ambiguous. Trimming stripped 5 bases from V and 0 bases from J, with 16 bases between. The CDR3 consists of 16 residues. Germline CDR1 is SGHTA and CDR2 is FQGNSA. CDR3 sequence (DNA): TGTGCCAGCAGCGTCCCCCGGGCAGCCTACCAAGAGACCCAGTACTTC. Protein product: CASSVPRAAYQETQYF. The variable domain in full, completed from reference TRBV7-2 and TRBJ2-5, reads GAGVSQSPSNKVTEKGKDVELRCDPISGHTALYWYRQSLGQGLEFLIYFQGNSAPDKSGLPSDRFSAERTGGSVSTLTIQRTQQEDSAVYLCASSVPRAAYQETQYFGPGTRLLVL.

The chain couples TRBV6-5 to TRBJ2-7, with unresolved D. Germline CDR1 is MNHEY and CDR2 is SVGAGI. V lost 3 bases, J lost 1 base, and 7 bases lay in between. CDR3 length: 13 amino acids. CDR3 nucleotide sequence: TGTGCCAGCAGTTATTTCCTATCCTACGAGCAGTACTTC. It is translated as CASSYFLSYEQYF.